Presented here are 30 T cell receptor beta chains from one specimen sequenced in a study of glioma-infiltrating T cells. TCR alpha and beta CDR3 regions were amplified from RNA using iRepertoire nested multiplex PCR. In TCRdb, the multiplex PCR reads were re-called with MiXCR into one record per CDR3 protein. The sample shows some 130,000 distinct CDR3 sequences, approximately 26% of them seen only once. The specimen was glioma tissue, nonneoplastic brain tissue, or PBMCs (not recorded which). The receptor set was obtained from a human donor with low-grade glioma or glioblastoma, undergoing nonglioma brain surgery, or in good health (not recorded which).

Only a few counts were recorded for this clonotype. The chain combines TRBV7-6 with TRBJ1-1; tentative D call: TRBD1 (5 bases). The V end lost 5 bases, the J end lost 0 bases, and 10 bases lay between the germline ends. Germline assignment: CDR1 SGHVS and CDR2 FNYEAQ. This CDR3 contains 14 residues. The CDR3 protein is CASSGGRMNTEAFF. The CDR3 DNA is TGTGCCAGCAGCGGGGGACGTATGAACACTGAAGCTTTCTTT. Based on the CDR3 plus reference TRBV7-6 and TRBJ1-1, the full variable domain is GAGVSQSPRYKVTKRGQDVALRCDPISGHVSLYWYRQALGQGPEFLTYFNYEAQQDKSGLPNDRFSAERPEGSISTLTIQRTEQRDSAMYRCASSGGRMNTEAFFGQGTRLTVV.

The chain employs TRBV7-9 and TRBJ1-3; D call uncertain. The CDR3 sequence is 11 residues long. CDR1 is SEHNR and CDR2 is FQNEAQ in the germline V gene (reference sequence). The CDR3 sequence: CAAAGGNTIYF. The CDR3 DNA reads TGTGCTGCCGCGGGTGGAAACACCATATATTTT.

The CDR3 DNA reads as TGCGCCAGCAGCCCAAGACAGGATGGGGTAGCCAAAAACATTCAGTACTTC. Translating it yields CASSPRQDGVAKNIQYF. This chain uses TRBV4-1 with TRBJ2-4, with a tentative D call TRBD1 (6 bases). Germline V gives CDR1 MGHRA, CDR2 YSYEKL. V was trimmed by 4 bases and J by 0 bases, leaving 16 bases between them. The CDR3 covers 17 residues.

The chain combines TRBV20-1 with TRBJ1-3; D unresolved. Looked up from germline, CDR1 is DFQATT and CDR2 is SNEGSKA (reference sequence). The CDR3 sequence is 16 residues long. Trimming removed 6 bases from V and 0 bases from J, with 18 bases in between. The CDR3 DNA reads TGCAGTGCAAAATACTCGGACGGAGGCTCTGGAAACACCATATATTTT. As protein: CSAKYSDGGSGNTIYF.

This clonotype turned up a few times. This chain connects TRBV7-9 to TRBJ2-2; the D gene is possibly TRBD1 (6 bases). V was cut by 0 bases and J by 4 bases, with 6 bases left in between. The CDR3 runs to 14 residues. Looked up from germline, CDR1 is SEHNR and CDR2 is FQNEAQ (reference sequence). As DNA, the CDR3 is TGTGCCAGCAGCTTAGCGGGGGCCACCGGGGAGCTGTTTTTT. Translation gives CASSLAGATGELFF. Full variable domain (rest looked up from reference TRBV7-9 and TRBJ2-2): DTGVSQNPRHKITKRGQNVTFRCDPISEHNRLYWYRQTLGQGPEFLTYFQNEAQLEKSRLLSDRFSAERPKGSFSTLEIQRTEQGDSAMYLCASSLAGATGELFFGEGSRLTVL.

The CDR3 region has the DNA TGTGCCAGCAGTCAGGTGTATAGCAATCAGCCCCAGCATTTT. It specifies CASSQVYSNQPQHF. V gene TRBV2 combines with J gene TRBJ1-5, with D unclear. The CDR3 is 14 residues long. V was trimmed by 5 bases and J by 0 bases, leaving 8 bases between them. Germline CDR1 is SNHLY and CDR2 is FYNNEI.

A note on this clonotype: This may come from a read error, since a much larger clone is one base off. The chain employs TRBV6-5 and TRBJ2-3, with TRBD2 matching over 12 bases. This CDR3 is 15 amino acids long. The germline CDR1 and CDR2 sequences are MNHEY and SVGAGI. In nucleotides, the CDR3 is TGTGCCACAGGGTCTAGCGGGGGGGGCACAGATACGCGGTATTTT. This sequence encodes CATGSSGGGTDTRYF.

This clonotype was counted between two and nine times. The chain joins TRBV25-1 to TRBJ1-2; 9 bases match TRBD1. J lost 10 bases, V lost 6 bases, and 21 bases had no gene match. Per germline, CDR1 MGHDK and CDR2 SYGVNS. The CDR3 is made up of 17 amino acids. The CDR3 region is CASSVGVTGGESAVYTF. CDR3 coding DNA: TGTGCCAGCAGCGTAGGTGTTACAGGGGGCGAAAGTGCGGTCTACACCTTC.

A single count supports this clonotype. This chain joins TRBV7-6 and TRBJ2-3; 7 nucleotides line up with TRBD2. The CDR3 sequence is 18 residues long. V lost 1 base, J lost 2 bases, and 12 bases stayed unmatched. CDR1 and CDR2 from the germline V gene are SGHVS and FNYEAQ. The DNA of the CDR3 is TGTGCCAGCAGCTTAGTGGTGGCTAACGGGGGGTTCACAGATACGCAGTATTTT. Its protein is CASSLVVANGGFTDTQYF.

The CDR3 coding sequence is TGTGCCACCCGAGACAGGAGTAATTCACCCCTCCACTTT. As protein: CATRDRSNSPLHF. The chain couples TRBV2 to TRBJ1-6, with D perhaps TRBD1 (6 bases). The CDR3 runs to 13 residues. The V and J ends lost 10 bases and 6 bases respectively, with 13 bases between them. Germline V gene lookup returns CDR1 SNHLY and CDR2 FYNNEI.

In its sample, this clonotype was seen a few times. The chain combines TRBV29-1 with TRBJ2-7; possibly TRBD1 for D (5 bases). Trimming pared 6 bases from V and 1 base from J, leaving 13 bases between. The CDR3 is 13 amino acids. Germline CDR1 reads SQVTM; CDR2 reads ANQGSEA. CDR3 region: CSVDVGVSYEQYV. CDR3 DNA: TGCAGCGTGGACGTAGGGGTGTCCTACGAGCAGTACGTC.

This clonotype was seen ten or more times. The CDR3 bases are TGCAGTGCTAGAGGGCGCGCAGATACGCAGTATTTT. It is translated as CSARGRADTQYF. The chain combines TRBV20-1 with TRBJ2-3; no clear D gene. Germline loops: CDR1 DFQATT, CDR2 SNEGSKA (reference sequence). V was clipped by 1 base and J by 4 bases, with 6 bases between them. The CDR3 has 12 residues.

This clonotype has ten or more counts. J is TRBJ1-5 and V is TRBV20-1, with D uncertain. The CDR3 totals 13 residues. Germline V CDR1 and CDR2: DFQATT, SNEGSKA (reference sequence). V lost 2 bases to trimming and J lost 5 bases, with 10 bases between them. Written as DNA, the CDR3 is TGCAGTGCTAGACAAGACTCCGATCAGCCCCAGCATTTT. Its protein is CSARQDSDQPQHF.

The CDR3 spells CASSVQGGDCYTF. In DNA, the CDR3 is TGCGCCAGCAGCGTACAGGGTGGGGATTGCTACACCTTC. The V and J genes are TRBV5-1 and TRBJ1-2, with a weak D call TRBD1 (6 bases). The CDR3 extends over 13 amino acids. V was clipped by 4 bases and J by 9 bases, with 16 bases between them. Germline CDR1 reads SGHRS; CDR2 reads YFSETQ.

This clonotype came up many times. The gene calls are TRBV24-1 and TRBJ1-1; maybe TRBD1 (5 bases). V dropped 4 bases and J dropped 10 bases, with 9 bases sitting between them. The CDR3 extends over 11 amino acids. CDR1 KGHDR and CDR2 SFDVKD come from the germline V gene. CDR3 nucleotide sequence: TGTGCCACCAGTGAGGGAAGGGGAGCTTTCTTT. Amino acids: CATSEGRGAFF.

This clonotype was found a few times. In DNA, the CDR3 is TGCAGCGTTCGAGCGGGGGGGCCAGATACGCAGTATTTT. Its translation: CSVRAGGPDTQYF. The J gene is TRBJ2-3, the V gene TRBV29-1, with TRBD2 identical over 10 bases. This CDR3 region has 13 residues. The germline CDR1 and CDR2 sequences are SQVTM and ANQGSEA. J lost 4 bases, V lost 5 bases, and 3 bases had no gene match.

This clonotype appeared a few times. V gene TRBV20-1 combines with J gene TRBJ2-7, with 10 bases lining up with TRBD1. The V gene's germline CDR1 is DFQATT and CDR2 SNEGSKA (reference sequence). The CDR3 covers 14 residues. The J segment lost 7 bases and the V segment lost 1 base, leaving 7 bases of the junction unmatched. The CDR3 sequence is CSARVRDRGGEQYV. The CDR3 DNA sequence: TGCAGTGCTAGAGTCCGGGACAGGGGTGGAGAGCAGTACGTC.

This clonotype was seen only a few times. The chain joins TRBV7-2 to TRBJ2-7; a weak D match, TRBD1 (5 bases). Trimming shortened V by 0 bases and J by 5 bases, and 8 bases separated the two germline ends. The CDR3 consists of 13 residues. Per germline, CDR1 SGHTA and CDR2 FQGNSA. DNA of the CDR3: TGTGCCAGCAGCTTAGCGGGCAGGGACGAGCAGTACGTC. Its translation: CASSLAGRDEQYV.

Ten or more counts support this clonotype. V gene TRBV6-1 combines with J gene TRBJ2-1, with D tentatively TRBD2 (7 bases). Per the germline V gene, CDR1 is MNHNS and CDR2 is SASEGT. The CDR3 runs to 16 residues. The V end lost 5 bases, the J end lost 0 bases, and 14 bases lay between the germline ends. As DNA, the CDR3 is TGTGCCAGCAGTTTTGCGGGGGCGAACTCCTACAATGAGCAGTTCTTC. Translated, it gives CASSFAGANSYNEQFF.

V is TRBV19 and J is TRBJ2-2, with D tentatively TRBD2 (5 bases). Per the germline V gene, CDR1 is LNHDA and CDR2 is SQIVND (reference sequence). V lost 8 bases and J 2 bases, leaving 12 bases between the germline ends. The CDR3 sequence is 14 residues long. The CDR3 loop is CASGVGLNTGELFF. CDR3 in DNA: TGTGCCAGTGGTGTAGGACTTAACACCGGGGAGCTGTTTTTT.

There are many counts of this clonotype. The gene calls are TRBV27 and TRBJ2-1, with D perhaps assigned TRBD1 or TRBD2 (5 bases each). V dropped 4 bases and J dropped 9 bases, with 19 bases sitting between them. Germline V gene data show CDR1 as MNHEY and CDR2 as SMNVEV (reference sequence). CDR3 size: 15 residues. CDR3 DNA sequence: TGTGCCAGCAGTTCAGGGACGCGGCTAAACGCTGAGCAGTTCTTC. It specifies CASSSGTRLNAEQFF.

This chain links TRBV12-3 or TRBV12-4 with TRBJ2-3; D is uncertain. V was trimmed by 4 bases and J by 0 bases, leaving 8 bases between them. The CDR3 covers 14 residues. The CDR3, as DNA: TGTGCCAGCAGTTCAGAAACTAGCACAGATACGCAGTATTTT. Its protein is CASSSETSTDTQYF.

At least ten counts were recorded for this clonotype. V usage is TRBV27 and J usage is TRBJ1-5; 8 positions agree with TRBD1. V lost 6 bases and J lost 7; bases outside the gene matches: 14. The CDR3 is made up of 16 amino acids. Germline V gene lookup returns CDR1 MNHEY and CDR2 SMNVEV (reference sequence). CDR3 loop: CASRFRGGQGAQPQHF. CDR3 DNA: TGTGCCAGCAGATTTAGAGGGGGCCAGGGGGCACAGCCCCAGCATTTT.

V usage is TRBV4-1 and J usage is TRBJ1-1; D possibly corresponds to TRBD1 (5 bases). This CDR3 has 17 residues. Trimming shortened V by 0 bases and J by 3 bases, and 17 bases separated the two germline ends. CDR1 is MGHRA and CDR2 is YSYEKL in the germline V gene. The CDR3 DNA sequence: TGCGCCAGCAGCCAAGAGTGGTTCCAGGGCGGGGACACTGAAGCTTTCTTT. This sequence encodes CASSQEWFQGGDTEAFF.

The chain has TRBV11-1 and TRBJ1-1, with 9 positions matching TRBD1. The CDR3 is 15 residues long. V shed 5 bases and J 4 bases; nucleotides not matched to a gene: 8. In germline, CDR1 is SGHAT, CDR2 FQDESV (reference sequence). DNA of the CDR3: TGTGCCAGCAGCCCGACGGACAGGGGTCGCACTGAAGCTTTCTTT. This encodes CASSPTDRGRTEAFF.

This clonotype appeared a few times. CDR3 nucleotides: TGTGCCAGCTCACCGGACGAGACTCGCAATCAGCCCCAGCATTTT. Its translation: CASSPDETRNQPQHF. The chain is built from TRBV18 and TRBJ1-5, with D uncertain. V was cut by 3 bases and J by 2 bases, with 11 bases left in between. CDR3 size: 15 residues. Per germline, CDR1 KGHSH and CDR2 LQKENI.

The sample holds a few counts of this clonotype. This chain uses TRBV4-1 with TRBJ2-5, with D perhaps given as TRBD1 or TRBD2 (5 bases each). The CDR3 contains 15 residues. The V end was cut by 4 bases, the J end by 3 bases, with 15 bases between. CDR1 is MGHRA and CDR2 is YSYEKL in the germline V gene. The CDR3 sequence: CASSLSGTEKETQYF. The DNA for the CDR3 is TGCGCCAGCAGCCTATCCGGGACGGAAAAAGAGACCCAGTACTTC.

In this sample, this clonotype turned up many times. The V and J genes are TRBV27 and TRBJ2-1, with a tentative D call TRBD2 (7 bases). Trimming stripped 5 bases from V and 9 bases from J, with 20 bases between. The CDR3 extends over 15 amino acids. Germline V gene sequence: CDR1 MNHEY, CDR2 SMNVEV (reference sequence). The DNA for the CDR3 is TGTGCCAGCAGTACCGACTATGGGGGGGCAAGTGAGCAGTTCTTC. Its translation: CASSTDYGGASEQFF.

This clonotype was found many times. In DNA, the CDR3 is TGTGCCAGCAGTTTAGCCAGGGGGAATCAGCCCCAGCATTTT. It specifies CASSLARGNQPQHF. The chain is built from TRBV28 and TRBJ1-5; 7 bases map to TRBD1. This CDR3 has 14 amino acids. In germline, CDR1 is MDHEN, CDR2 SYDVKM. V lost 2 bases, J lost 4 bases, and 2 bases stayed unmatched.

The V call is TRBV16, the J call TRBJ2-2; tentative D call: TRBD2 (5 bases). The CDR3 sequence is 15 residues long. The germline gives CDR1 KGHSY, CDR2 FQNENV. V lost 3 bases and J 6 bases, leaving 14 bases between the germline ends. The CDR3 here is CASSHQPPGAGELFF. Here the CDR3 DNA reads TGTGCCAGCAGCCACCAACCTCCCGGGGCCGGGGAGCTGTTTTTT.